This TCR beta chain originates from a study of OX40 agonist ivuxolimab in advanced cancers. As concerns this clone: Its antigen is undetermined.

Study-wide points: Averaging showed that CD8+ T cells had more expanded clones than CD4+ did.

The investigators sampled blood at baseline, at cycle 4 day 1, and at cycle 7 day 1. Only in-frame clones appear in the TCRdb table, and some are missing; sequencing was by immunoSEQ multiplex PCR. Of 50,000 to 75,000 clones listed, approximately 89% are singletons. The CDR3 is 16 residues long. Germline CDR1 SGHNT, CDR2 YYREEE (reference sequence). With 3 bases clipped from V and 4 bases from J, the junction kept 11 bases outside the gene matches. The rearrangement links TRBV5-4 to TRBJ2-3, with 7 nucleotides matching TRBD2. The receptor comes from an adult with an advanced solid tumor such as melanoma, head and neck, liver or kidney cancer. The source was CD4+ or CD8+ T cells sorted from blood, collected in a trial of the OX40 agonist ivuxolimab. The CDR3 sequence is CASSSGWSGDSDTQYF. CDR3 coding DNA: TGTGCCAGCAGCTCGGGTTGGAGCGGGGACTCAGATACGCAGTATTTT.